The next 22 T cell receptor beta chains were all read from a single sample in a study of early T cells in non-severe SARS-CoV-2 infection. A single record per CDR3 protein comes from TCRdb applying MiXCR to the 5' RACE reads. This sample has more than 55,000 distinct CDR3 sequences, with approximately 9% found just once. The specimen sequenced was whole blood. The receptor source for this set is an adult who was a healthcare worker with PCR-confirmed SARS-CoV-2 infection or an uninfected control (not recorded which).

CDR3 sequence reads: CASSQDLVAGAKNIQYF. The CDR3 bases are TGTGCCAGCAGCCAAGATTTGGTAGCGGGAGCCAAAAACATTCAGTACTTC. The V gene is TRBV3-1, the J gene TRBJ2-4; TRBD2 agrees at 7 bases. Germline trimming cut 0 bases from V and 0 bases from J; bases unmatched to any gene: 5. This CDR3 is built from 17 residues. Germline-derived CDR1 and CDR2 are LGHDT and YNNKEL (reference sequence).

In its sample, this clonotype was seen a few times. This chain joins TRBV28 and TRBJ2-5, with D perhaps matching TRBD1 (6 bases). The CDR3 is 13 amino acids. Trimming removed 3 bases from V and 7 bases from J, with 12 bases in between. Germline V gene lookup returns CDR1 MDHEN and CDR2 SYDVKM. The DNA for the CDR3 is TGTGCCAGCAGTTTGAGTCAGGGGCGGACCCAGTACTTC. Amino acids: CASSLSQGRTQYF.

By sample share, this clonotype is medium-sized. The V and J genes are TRBV28 and TRBJ1-1, with unresolved D. The germline V gene has CDR1 MDHEN and CDR2 SYDVKM. CDR3 length equals 13 residues. Trimming took off 5 bases at V and 5 bases at J, with 12 bases between the two ends. As DNA, the CDR3 is TGTGCCAGCAGTCCGATACGGGCGACTGAAGCTTTCTTT. It yields the protein CASSPIRATEAFF.

In this sample, this clonotype turned up many times. The rearrangement joins TRBV10-3 to TRBJ2-1, with D unclear. V was clipped by 6 bases and J by 3 bases, with 12 bases between them. Germline CDR1 ENHRY, CDR2 SYGVKD. This CDR3 region has 14 residues. The DNA for the CDR3 is TGTGCCATCAGGTATTCGGAGATCTACAATGAGCAGTTCTTC. Protein product: CAIRYSEIYNEQFF.

This clonotype appeared many times. The CDR3 region has the DNA TGTGCCAGCAGCTTCACTGACAGGGGAGGTTCCTACGAGCAGTACTTC. This encodes CASSFTDRGGSYEQYF. V and J are TRBV11-1 and TRBJ2-7; the match to TRBD1 covers 8 bases. The CDR3 covers 16 residues. Germline lookup yields CDR1 SGHAT and CDR2 FQDESV (reference sequence). Unmatched junction bases numbered 8, after V lost 3 bases and J lost 1 base.

The chain uses TRBV11-2 and TRBJ1-6, with 7 bases lining up with TRBD1. Per the germline V gene, CDR1 is SGHAT and CDR2 is FQNNGV. V was pared by 6 bases and J by 10 bases, with 9 bases of the junction left unmatched. The CDR3 has 14 residues. The CDR3 loop is CASRQQGIGSPLHF. The CDR3 DNA reads TGTGCCAGCAGGCAACAGGGGATTGGGTCACCCCTCCACTTT.

The rearrangement links TRBV12-3 or TRBV12-4 to TRBJ2-7; TRBD1 matches 8 bases. There are 16 residues in the CDR3. Trimming at V came to 6 bases and at J to 6 bases, leaving 16 bases not matched to a gene. The CDR3 region is CASRLDRVDVFGEQYF. The CDR3 coding sequence is TGTGCCAGCAGATTGGACAGGGTTGATGTGTTTGGCGAGCAGTACTTC.

This clonotype was seen only a few times. V gene TRBV3-1 combines with J gene TRBJ2-3; 13 bases are a match to TRBD2. The CDR3 is made up of 16 amino acids. Germline CDR1 reads LGHDT; CDR2 reads YNNKEL (reference sequence). With 4 bases clipped from V and 8 bases from J, the junction kept 9 bases outside the gene matches. Written as DNA, the CDR3 is TGTGCCAGCAGCCCTGAGGGACTAGCGGGGAGCTCTACGCAGTATTTT. Residues: CASSPEGLAGSSTQYF.

The genes are TRBV12-3 or TRBV12-4 and TRBJ2-1; D remains ambiguous. Trimming shortened V by 2 bases and J by 1 base, and 3 bases separated the two germline ends. This CDR3 is 13 amino acids long. The CDR3 sequence: CASSLNSYNEQFF. Written as DNA, the CDR3 is TGTGCCAGCAGTTTAAATTCCTACAATGAGCAGTTCTTC.

This clonotype was counted at least ten times. The rearrangement joins TRBV7-9 to TRBJ2-5; TRBD2 agrees at 12 bases. Germline trimming cut 1 base from V and 5 bases from J; bases unmatched to any gene: 17. Germline values: CDR1 SEHNR, CDR2 FQNEAQ (reference sequence). The CDR3 runs 20 residues. CDR3 protein: CASSLGTSWGLAGERETQYF. Written as DNA, the CDR3 is TGTGCCAGCAGCTTAGGGACAAGTTGGGGACTAGCGGGCGAAAGGGAGACCCAGTACTTC.

The chain has TRBV7-8 and TRBJ2-1, with unresolved D. This CDR3 spans 14 amino acids. Deletions cut 4 bases from V and 2 bases from J, with 9 bases between. CDR1 and CDR2 (germline): SGHVS, FQNEAQ. This CDR3 is CASSSLAAYNEQFF. The CDR3 DNA reads TGTGCCAGCAGCTCCCTGGCGGCCTACAATGAGCAGTTCTTC. The full variable domain, rest sourced from reference TRBV7-8 and TRBJ2-1, is GAGVSQSPRYKVAKRGQDVALRCDPISGHVSLFWYQQALGQGPEFLTYFQNEAQLDKSGLPSDRFFAERPEGSVSTLKIQRTQQEDSAVYLCASSSLAAYNEQFFGPGTRLTVL.

Many counts were recorded for this clonotype. The rearrangement links TRBV28 to TRBJ2-7; D may be TRBD1 or TRBD2 (5 bases each). Per the germline V gene, CDR1 is MDHEN and CDR2 is SYDVKM. The CDR3 sequence is 12 residues long. V shed 7 bases and J shed 0 bases, with 7 bases lying between them. The CDR3 sequence is CASTGASYEQYF. CDR3 DNA: TGTGCCAGCACCGGGGCCTCCTACGAGCAGTACTTC.

The chain uses TRBV7-2 and TRBJ2-7; no clear D. The CDR3 loop spans 14 amino acids. V lost 2 bases to trimming and J lost 7 bases, with 15 bases between them. The germline gives CDR1 SGHTA, CDR2 FQGNSA. CDR3 bases: TGTGCCAGCAGCTTAAGTTTCGGCACCTTGGAGCAGTACTTC. This encodes CASSLSFGTLEQYF.

At least ten counts were recorded for this clonotype. The chain couples TRBV20-1 to TRBJ2-1; D not certain. V shed 2 bases and J shed 6 bases, with 17 bases lying between them. The CDR3 is 15 residues long. The germline CDR1 and CDR2 sequences are DFQATT and SNEGSKA (reference sequence). CDR3 nucleotide sequence: TGCAGTGCTAGAAGGGCAGTTGGGATGGGCAATGAGCAGTTCTTC. Its translation: CSARRAVGMGNEQFF.

This clonotype showed up many times. The chain links TRBV7-9 to TRBJ1-1, with 11 bases aligning to TRBD1. Germline CDR1 and CDR2: SEHNR and FQNEAQ (reference sequence). Trimming cost V 5 bases and J 4 bases; bases outside gene matches: 6. CDR3 size: 15 residues. DNA for the CDR3: TGTGCCAGCAGCGCCTGGACAGGGGGCCTCACTGAAGCTTTCTTT. As protein: CASSAWTGGLTEAFF.

This clonotype was observed at least ten times. V and J are TRBV6-5 and TRBJ2-5; a possible D gene is TRBD2 (5 bases). The V end lost 2 bases, the J end lost 3 bases, and 13 bases lay between the germline ends. CDR1 is MNHEY, CDR2 SVGAGI, per germline. The CDR3 is 15 amino acids. The DNA of the CDR3 is TGTGCCAGCAGTTACACCGGGAAAAGGGAAGAGACCCAGTACTTC. Translating it yields CASSYTGKREETQYF.

This clonotype was seen at least ten times. The gene calls are TRBV7-9 and TRBJ2-7, with D perhaps TRBD2 (6 bases). CDR3 length: 13 amino acids. Germline V gene sequence: CDR1 SEHNR, CDR2 FQNEAQ (reference sequence). The germline V and J ends were trimmed by 6 bases and 3 bases, with 12 bases remaining between them. CDR3 bases: TGTGCCAGCAGTTCGGGACTCCTCTACGAGCAGTACTTC. Translating it yields CASSSGLLYEQYF.

V gene TRBV7-6 combines with J gene TRBJ2-4, with D perhaps matching TRBD1 (6 bases). The CDR3 has 15 residues. V was trimmed by 2 bases and J by 5 bases, leaving 13 bases between them. Per the germline V gene, CDR1 is SGHVS and CDR2 is FNYEAQ. The CDR3 reads CASSLLQGRENIQYF. The CDR3 coding sequence is TGTGCCAGCAGCTTACTACAGGGCCGGGAAAACATTCAGTACTTC.

This clonotype came up many times. The V and J genes are TRBV6-2 or TRBV6-3 and TRBJ1-5, with TRBD1 as a possible D gene (6 bases). CDR3 length equals 13 residues. Germline lookup yields CDR1 MNHEY and CDR2 SVGEGT. V lost 6 bases, J lost 5 bases, and 11 bases lay in between. The CDR3 DNA reads as TGTGCCAGCAGAGACAAGGGGGATCAGCCCCAGCATTTT. This translates into CASRDKGDQPQHF.

CDR3 in DNA: TGTGCCACCAGTGCTACCCTGGTCAGGGGCCAGTTCTTC. Translating gives CATSATLVRGQFF. The chain carries TRBV24-1 and TRBJ2-1; D is perhaps TRBD1 (6 bases). V lost 5 bases, J lost 13 bases, and 17 bases lay in between. The CDR3 consists of 13 residues. The germline gives CDR1 KGHDR, CDR2 SFDVKD.

The V and J genes are TRBV3-1 and TRBJ2-2; tentative D call: TRBD2 (5 bases). V was cut by 1 base and J by 5 bases, with 8 bases left in between. Germline lookup yields CDR1 LGHDT and CDR2 YNNKEL (reference sequence). This CDR3 has 14 residues. This CDR3 reads CASSQVPGTGELFF. The CDR3 DNA is TGTGCCAGCAGCCAAGTGCCGGGAACCGGGGAGCTGTTTTTT.

This clonotype appeared a few times. This sequence joins TRBV9 and TRBJ1-4; the match to TRBD1 covers 7 bases. The CDR3 sequence is 15 residues long. The V and J ends lost 0 bases and 4 bases, in that order; junction bases with no gene match: 3. Germline CDR1 and CDR2: SGDLS and YYNGEE. For the CDR3, the DNA is TGTGCCAGCAGCGTAGCGGGACAGAGTAATGAAAAACTGTTTTTT. This gives the protein CASSVAGQSNEKLFF.